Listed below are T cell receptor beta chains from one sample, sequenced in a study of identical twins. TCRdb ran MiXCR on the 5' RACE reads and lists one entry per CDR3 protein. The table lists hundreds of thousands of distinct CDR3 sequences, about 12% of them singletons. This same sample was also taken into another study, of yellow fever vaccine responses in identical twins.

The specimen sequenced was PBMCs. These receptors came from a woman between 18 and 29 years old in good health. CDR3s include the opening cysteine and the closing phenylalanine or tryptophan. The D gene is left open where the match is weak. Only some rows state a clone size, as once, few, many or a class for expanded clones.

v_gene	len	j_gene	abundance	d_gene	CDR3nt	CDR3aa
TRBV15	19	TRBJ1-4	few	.	TGTGCCACCAGCAGAGATTGGGCTCCAAGTACCGCAACTAATGAAAAACTGTTTTTT	CATSRDWAPSTATNEKLFF
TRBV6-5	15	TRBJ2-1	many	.	TGTGCCAGCAGTTACAATAGGGGATCCTACAATGAGCAGTTCTTC	CASSYNRGSYNEQFF
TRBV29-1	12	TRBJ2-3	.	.	TGCAGCGTTGTCCCAGGATCAGATACGCAGTATTTT	CSVVPGSDTQYF
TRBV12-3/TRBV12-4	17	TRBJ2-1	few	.	TGTGCCAGCAGTTTCCCCCCGACTACCCGTAGGTACAATGAGCAGTTCTTC	CASSFPPTTRRYNEQFF
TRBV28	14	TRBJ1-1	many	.	TGTGCCAGCAGTTTGTACCGCATGAACACTGAAGCTTTCTTT	CASSLYRMNTEAFF
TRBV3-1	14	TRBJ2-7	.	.	TGTGCCAGCAGCCAAGAGGGGATGGGGCACGAGCAGTACTTC	CASSQEGMGHEQYF
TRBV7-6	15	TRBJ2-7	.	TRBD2	TGTGCCAGCAGCTTAGGCGTGACTAGCGGATACGAGCAGTACTTC	CASSLGVTSGYEQYF
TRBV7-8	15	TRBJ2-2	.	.	TGTGCCAGCAGCTCCCGGGCCCAGGTCACCGGGGAGCTGTTTTTT	CASSSRAQVTGELFF
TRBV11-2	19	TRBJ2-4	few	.	TGTGCCAGCAGCTTAGTGTCTGGGGGCCAGAAATGGTCCAAAAACATTCAGTACTTC	CASSLVSGGQKWSKNIQYF
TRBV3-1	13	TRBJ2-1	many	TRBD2	TGTGCCAGCAGCCAAATGACTAGCAGTGAGCAGTTCTTC	CASSQMTSSEQFF
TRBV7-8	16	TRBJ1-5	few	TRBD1	TGTGCCAGCAGCTTAGGCACGACAGGGTACAATCAGCCCCAGCATTTT	CASSLGTTGYNQPQHF
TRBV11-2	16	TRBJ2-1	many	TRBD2	TGTGCCAGCAGCCCCTTGGGTGGTCTAGCGGGAGGGGAGCAGTTCTTC	CASSPLGGLAGGEQFF
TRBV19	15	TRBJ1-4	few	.	TGTGCCAGTGCATCGGGGGCAACAACTAATGAAAAACTGTTTTTT	CASASGATTNEKLFF
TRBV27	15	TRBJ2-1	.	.	TGTGCCAGCAGTTTGAAAGCGGGCTCCTACAATGAGCAGTTCTTC	CASSLKAGSYNEQFF
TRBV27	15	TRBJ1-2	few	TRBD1	TGTGCCAGCAGTCAGGACAGGGGGTACGGCTATGGCTACACCTTC	CASSQDRGYGYGYTF
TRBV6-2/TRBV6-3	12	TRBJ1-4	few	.	TGTGCCAGCAGTTACACGGAAGAAAAACTGTTTTTT	CASSYTEEKLFF
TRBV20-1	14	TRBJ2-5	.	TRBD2	TGCAGTGCTACACCTTTTAGCGGGTGGGAGACCCAGTACTTC	CSATPFSGWETQYF
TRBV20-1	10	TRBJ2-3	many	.	TGCAGTGTTCCGGGAGATACGCAGTATTTT	CSVPGDTQYF
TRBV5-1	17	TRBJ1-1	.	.	TGCGCCAGCAGCTTCCCGTCGGGGGCGAAGGGGAACACTGAAGCTTTATTT	CASSFPSGAKGNTEALF
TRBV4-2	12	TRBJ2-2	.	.	TGTGCCAGCAGCCAAGTCGGCGGGGAGCTGTTTTTT	CASSQVGGELFF
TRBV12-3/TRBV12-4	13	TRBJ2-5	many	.	TGTGCCAGCTCGGCTAGCCCGGAGGAGACCCAGTACTTC	CASSASPEETQYF
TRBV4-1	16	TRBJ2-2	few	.	TGCGCCAGCAGCCCCAGGACAAACACGAACACCGGGGAGCTGTTTTTT	CASSPRTNTNTGELFF
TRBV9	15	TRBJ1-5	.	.	TGTGCCAGCAGCGCGGACACAAACCCCAATCAGCCCCAGCATTTT	CASSADTNPNQPQHF
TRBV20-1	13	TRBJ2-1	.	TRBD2	TGCAGTGCTAGACTAGCGGGGGTGGATGAGCAGTTCTTC	CSARLAGVDEQFF
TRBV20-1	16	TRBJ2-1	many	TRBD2	TGCAGTGCTAGAGATCCCGGGGTAGCGGGGTACAATGAGCAGTTCTTC	CSARDPGVAGYNEQFF
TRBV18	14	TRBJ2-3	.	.	TGTGCCAGCTCACCGTCGGTTATTACAGATACGCAGTATTTT	CASSPSVITDTQYF
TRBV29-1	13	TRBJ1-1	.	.	TGCAGCGTTTTGGCAGCTACGTACACTGAAGCTTTCTTT	CSVLAATYTEAFF
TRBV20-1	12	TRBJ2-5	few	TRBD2	TGCAGTGCAGACGGGAGGAGGGAGACCCAGTACTTC	CSADGRRETQYF
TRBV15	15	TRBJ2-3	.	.	TGTGCCACCAGCAGAGATGGGGCAGGGACGGATACGCAGTATTTT	CATSRDGAGTDTQYF
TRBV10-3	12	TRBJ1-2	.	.	TGTGCCATCAGTCCCGGGATGGCTGGCTACACCTTC	CAISPGMAGYTF
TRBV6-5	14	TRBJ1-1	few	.	TGTGCCAGCAGTTACGACAGCCCGAACACTGAAGCTTTCTTT	CASSYDSPNTEAFF
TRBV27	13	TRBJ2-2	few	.	TGTGCCAGCAGTTTTAGGGTATCCGGGGAGCTGTTTTTT	CASSFRVSGELFF
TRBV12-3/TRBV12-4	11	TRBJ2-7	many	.	TGCGCCAGCAGCTCTGGCTACGAGCAGTACTTC	CASSSGYEQYF
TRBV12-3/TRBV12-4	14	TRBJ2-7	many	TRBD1	TGTGCCAGCAGTCAAGGGACAGGGAGGTCCGAGCAGTACTTC	CASSQGTGRSEQYF
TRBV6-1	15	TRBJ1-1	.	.	TGTGCCAGCAGGCGGTCCGGGACACAGAACACTGAAGCTTTCTTT	CASRRSGTQNTEAFF
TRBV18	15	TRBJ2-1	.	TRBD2	TGTGCCAGCTCAGCGACTAGCGGGGGGTCTACTGAGCAGTTCTTC	CASSATSGGSTEQFF
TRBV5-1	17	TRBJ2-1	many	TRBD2	TGCGCCAGCAGCTCGACTAGCGGGAGGGTTTCCTACAATGAGCAGTTCTTC	CASSSTSGRVSYNEQFF
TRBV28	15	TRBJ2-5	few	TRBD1	TGTGCCTCAGGGGGAGCTCTCTTCCTTCAAGAGACCCAGTACTTC	CASGGALFLQETQYF
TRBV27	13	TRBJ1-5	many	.	TGTGCCAGCAGCCTATCGGGGCCGCTTCCCCAGCATTTT	CASSLSGPLPQHF
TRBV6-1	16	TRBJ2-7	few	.	TGTGCCAGCAGCCCAATCAGACTGACCTCCCTCCACGAGCAGTACTTC	CASSPIRLTSLHEQYF
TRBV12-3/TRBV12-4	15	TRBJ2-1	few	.	TGTGCCAGCAGTTTAGCGGGGACTGCCAACAATGAGCAGTTCTTC	CASSLAGTANNEQFF
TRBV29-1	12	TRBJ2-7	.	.	TGCAGCGTCAGCGGACAGACCTACGAGCAGTACTTC	CSVSGQTYEQYF